The 26 T cell receptor beta chains presented below share a single source sample, sequenced in a study of CD8 T cells in ankylosing spondylitis. Study-wide results and caveats: There was a TCR beta motif, made of fewer than 10 highly homologous variants, that appeared characteristic of ankylosing spondylitis blood.

Their antigen targets remain unknown. TCRdb re-derived calls from the 5' RACE reads in MiXCR, one entry per CDR3 protein. The sample has approximately 440,000 distinct CDR3 sequences; 15% to 20% are singletons. Sequencing used blood, either unsorted or a sorted T cell fraction (not recorded which). These receptors were obtained from a male donor with ankylosing spondylitis.

This clonotype was counted a few times. The genes are TRBV19 and TRBJ2-3; D is unclear. Germline V gene data show CDR1 as LNHDA and CDR2 as SQIVND (reference sequence). CDR3 length: 14 amino acids. Trimming took 7 bases from V and 1 from J, leaving 12 bases between them. The CDR3 region has the DNA TGTGCCAGTAAGGGCGATCGGGGCACAGATACGCAGTATTTT. Its translation: CASKGDRGTDTQYF. Supplemented by reference TRBV19 and TRBJ2-3, the full variable domain reads DGGITQSPKYLFRKEGQNVTLSCEQNLNHDAMYWYRQDPGQGLRLIYYSQIVNDFQKGDIAEGYSVSREKKESFPLTVTSAQKNPTAFYLCASKGDRGTDTQYFGPGTRLTVL.

The chain joins TRBV7-2 to TRBJ2-3; tentatively, D is TRBD2 (5 bases). With 8 bases removed from V and 0 bases from J, the gap between germline ends came to 18 bases. The CDR3 runs 16 residues. Germline CDR1 is SGHTA and CDR2 is FQGNSA. The CDR3 is CASQRLGGPSTDTQYF. The DNA of the CDR3 is TGTGCCAGCCAGAGGTTGGGCGGGCCAAGCACAGATACGCAGTATTTT.

V usage is TRBV6-1 and J usage is TRBJ2-3; D is ambiguous. The CDR3 runs to 13 residues. V was clipped by 6 bases and J by 0 bases, with 7 bases between them. The germline V gene has CDR1 MNHNS and CDR2 SASEGT. CDR3 sequence (DNA): TGTGCCAGCAGCCGTCACAGCACAGATACGCAGTATTTT. Protein sequence: CASSRHSTDTQYF.

The chain has TRBV3-1 and TRBJ1-1, with a weak D call TRBD1 (6 bases). Looked up from germline, CDR1 is LGHDT and CDR2 is YNNKEL (reference sequence). The length of the CDR3 is 13 residues. V lost 6 bases to trimming and J lost 5 bases, with 13 bases between them. CDR3 sequence reads: CASSTRGATEAFF. For the CDR3, the DNA is TGTGCCAGCAGTACCAGGGGAGCAACTGAAGCTTTCTTT.

This clonotype came up a few times. The genes are TRBV7-9 and TRBJ2-7, with D unresolved. Germline CDR1 is SEHNR and CDR2 is FQNEAQ (reference sequence). There are 14 residues in the CDR3. V gave up 1 base and J gave up 0 bases, with 7 bases separating them. This chain's CDR3 is CASSLGANSYEQYF. CDR3 sequence (DNA): TGTGCCAGCAGCTTAGGGGCAAACTCCTACGAGCAGTACTTC.

The J gene is TRBJ2-7, the V gene TRBV4-1, with D possibly TRBD1 on 6 matching bases. The V end lost 0 bases, the J end lost 3 bases, and 12 bases lay between the germline ends. Germline V gene data show CDR1 as MGHRA and CDR2 as YSYEKL. The CDR3 has 15 residues. Here the CDR3 DNA reads TGCGCCAGCAGCCAAGACAGGGGTACCCTCTACGAGCAGTACTTC. This translates into CASSQDRGTLYEQYF.

The chain has TRBV6-1 and TRBJ1-2; weak D call: TRBD1 (5 bases). V dropped 6 bases and J dropped 4 bases, with 12 bases sitting between them. This CDR3 contains 13 residues. Germline-derived CDR1 and CDR2 are MNHNS and SASEGT. DNA of the CDR3: TGTGCCAGCAGCCCAGACAGATTCTATGGCTACACCTTC. Protein: CASSPDRFYGYTF.

This clonotype has just a few counts. The CDR3 is CASSGQRGPNQPQHF. The CDR3 DNA reads TGTGCCAGCAGTGGACAGCGAGGCCCCAATCAGCCCCAGCATTTT. V and J are TRBV2 and TRBJ1-5; the D gene is possibly TRBD1 (5 bases). Germline values: CDR1 SNHLY, CDR2 FYNNEI. The CDR3 consists of 15 residues. V shed 4 bases and J shed 3 bases, with 13 bases lying between them.

The rearrangement uses TRBV20-1 and TRBJ2-5, with D perhaps TRBD2 (5 bases). This CDR3 has 15 amino acids. Trimming removed 5 bases at V and 3 bases at J, with 19 bases between. Per the germline V gene, CDR1 is DFQATT and CDR2 is SNEGSKA (reference sequence). In DNA, the CDR3 is TGCAGTGCTCCCCCGAAAGGCGGGCGGGAAGAGACCCAGTACTTC. This gives the protein CSAPPKGGREETQYF.

This rearrangement joins TRBV12-3 or TRBV12-4 to TRBJ1-5, with D uncertain. Trimming took off 5 bases at V and 6 bases at J, with 20 bases between the two ends. The CDR3 consists of 16 residues. DNA for the CDR3: TGTGCCAGCAGTGGCTCTGGGGTGGCGGGAGTTCAGCCCCAGCATTTT. Its protein product is CASSGSGVAGVQPQHF.

This clonotype was detected many times. The chain carries TRBV3-1 and TRBJ1-6; 9 positions agree with TRBD1. V lost 1 base and J lost 8; bases outside the gene matches: 0. The CDR3 spans 14 residues. Germline assignment: CDR1 LGHDT and CDR2 YNNKEL (reference sequence). For the CDR3, the DNA is TGTGCCAGCAGCCAAGGACAGGGGGATTCACCCCTCCACTTT. Translating gives CASSQGQGDSPLHF.

This clonotype was counted many times. This rearrangement joins TRBV6-1 to TRBJ1-2; the D gene is possibly TRBD1 (5 bases). There are 13 residues in the CDR3. Germline CDR1 and CDR2: MNHNS and SASEGT. Between the trimmed V and J ends, which lost 3 bases and 3 bases, there was a span of 8 bases. CDR3 loop: CASSDRADYGYTF. The CDR3 DNA reads as TGTGCCAGCAGTGACAGGGCAGACTATGGCTACACCTTC.

This clonotype was observed at least ten times. The gene calls are TRBV20-1 and TRBJ2-5; D call uncertain. V dropped 6 bases and J dropped 7 bases, with 12 bases sitting between them. Looked up from germline, CDR1 is DFQATT and CDR2 is SNEGSKA (reference sequence). This CDR3 region has 11 residues. This CDR3 is CSAKGPGTQYF. The CDR3 DNA follows: TGCAGTGCGAAAGGGCCCGGGACCCAGTACTTC.

V is TRBV15 and J is TRBJ1-1; D is unclear. The CDR3 has 18 residues. Germline loops: CDR1 LNHNV, CDR2 YYDKDF (reference sequence). V was shortened by 0 bases and J by 0 bases, with 17 bases between the two germline ends. CDR3 residues: CATSRDPGKVWLNTEAFF. The CDR3 region has the DNA TGTGCCACCAGCAGAGATCCGGGTAAAGTGTGGCTGAACACTGAAGCTTTCTTT.

This clonotype was detected ten times or more. The chain joins TRBV5-1 to TRBJ2-2; D is unclear. Germline values: CDR1 SGHRS, CDR2 YFSETQ. V lost 6 bases to trimming and J lost 6 bases, with 9 bases between them. This CDR3 has 12 residues. CDR3 in amino acids: CASIDRAGELFF. CDR3 bases: TGCGCCAGCATCGACCGGGCCGGGGAGCTGTTTTTT. Filled out from reference TRBV5-1 and TRBJ2-2, the complete variable domain reads KAGVTQTPRYLIKTRGQQVTLSCSPISGHRSVSWYQQTPGQGLQFLFEYFSETQRNKGNFPGRFSGRQFSNSRSEMNVSTLELGDSALYLCASIDRAGELFFGEGSRLTVL.

This clonotype was observed a handful of times. The rearrangement joins TRBV20-1 to TRBJ1-2; D not resolved. This CDR3 is built from 13 residues. With 5 bases removed from V and 5 bases from J, the gap between germline ends came to 15 bases. Germline values: CDR1 DFQATT, CDR2 SNEGSKA (reference sequence). The CDR3 nucleotides are TGCAGTGCTCAAAGGACTGTCGGGTATGGCTACACCTTC. Translating gives CSAQRTVGYGYTF.

V usage is TRBV7-2 and J usage is TRBJ2-7; D unresolved. The CDR3 is made up of 15 amino acids. Trimming stripped 0 bases from V and 0 bases from J, with 9 bases between. Germline CDR1 SGHTA, CDR2 FQGNSA. CDR3 coding DNA: TGTGCCAGCAGCTTAGCGCAGGTGGCCTCCTACGAGCAGTACTTC. Translation gives CASSLAQVASYEQYF.

The chain employs TRBV7-3 and TRBJ2-1; 13 bases match TRBD2. The germline gives CDR1 SGHTA, CDR2 FQGTGA. This CDR3 contains 14 residues. The V segment lost 6 bases and the J segment 8 bases; nucleotides outside the gene matches: 4. CDR3 amino acids: CASRYGLAGDEQFF. The CDR3 nucleotides read TGTGCCAGCAGGTACGGACTAGCGGGAGATGAGCAGTTCTTC. The whole variable domain, filled in from reference TRBV7-3 and TRBJ2-1, reads GAGVSQTPSNKVTEKGKYVELRCDPISGHTALYWYRQSLGQGPEFLIYFQGTGAADDSGLPNDRFFAVRPEGSVSTLKIQRTERGDSAVYLCASRYGLAGDEQFFGPGTRLTVL.

This clonotype was picked up a small number of times. This sequence joins TRBV14 and TRBJ2-1, with 12 bases that match TRBD2. CDR1 is SGHDN and CDR2 is FVKESK in the germline V gene. The J segment lost 8 bases and the V segment lost 1 base, leaving 6 bases of the junction unmatched. This CDR3 is built from 16 residues. The CDR3 protein is CASSQGLAGARDEQFF. CDR3 DNA sequence: TGTGCCAGCAGCCAAGGACTAGCGGGGGCCAGGGATGAGCAGTTCTTC.

V is TRBV20-1 and J is TRBJ2-5; TRBD2 matches 9 bases. The ends lost 1 base at V and 0 bases at J; junction bases unmatched: 6. The CDR3 contains 16 residues. Per the germline V gene, CDR1 is DFQATT and CDR2 is SNEGSKA (reference sequence). CDR3 bases: TGCAGTGCTAGAGCTCCACTAGCGGGCTACCAAGAGACCCAGTACTTC. This sequence encodes CSARAPLAGYQETQYF.

V is TRBV11-2 and J is TRBJ2-1; D may correspond to TRBD1 or TRBD2 (6 bases each). The germline gives CDR1 SGHAT, CDR2 FQNNGV. The CDR3 is made up of 16 amino acids. The V end lost 1 base, the J end lost 4 bases, and 14 bases lay between the germline ends. This CDR3 is CASSLAAGHLYNEQFF. Written as DNA, the CDR3 is TGTGCCAGCAGCTTAGCGGCGGGACACCTATACAATGAGCAGTTCTTC.

The V call is TRBV7-6, the J call TRBJ2-7; D might be TRBD1 (5 bases). Germline CDR1 SGHVS, CDR2 FNYEAQ. The CDR3 spans 14 residues. Deletions cut 2 bases from V and 0 bases from J, with 8 bases between. The CDR3 DNA reads TGTGCCAGCAGCTTAAAAGGGGACTCCTACGAGCAGTACTTC. Encoded protein: CASSLKGDSYEQYF.

In this sample, this clonotype turned up a few times. The chain combines TRBV4-1 with TRBJ2-3; 11 nucleotides line up with TRBD2. J gave up 2 bases and V 1 base, and 2 bases lay outside the gene matches. Germline V lookup: CDR1 MGHRA, CDR2 YSYEKL. This CDR3 is built from 16 residues. In DNA, the CDR3 is TGCGCCAGCAGCCAAGGACTAGCGGGGCCCACAGATACGCAGTATTTT. It codes for CASSQGLAGPTDTQYF.

This clonotype was picked up many times. The CDR3 sequence is CASSQGKDNEQFF. The CDR3 region has the DNA TGTGCCAGCAGCCAGGGGAAGGACAATGAGCAGTTCTTC. The chain carries TRBV6-1 and TRBJ2-1, with a possible D match to TRBD1 (6 bases). This CDR3 is built from 13 residues. Trimming cost V 6 bases and J 5 bases, with 11 bases left between them. The germline V gene encodes CDR1 MNHNS and CDR2 SASEGT.

This clonotype was recorded a few times. This chain joins TRBV5-5 and TRBJ2-6, with 7 nucleotides matching TRBD1. The trim removed 8 bases at V and 0 bases at J, leaving 5 bases unmatched. This CDR3 contains 15 residues. CDR1 and CDR2 from the germline V gene are SGHKS and YYEKEE (reference sequence). DNA for the CDR3: TGTGCCAGTACGGGACAGAACTCTGGGGCCAACGTCCTGACTTTC. This sequence encodes CASTGQNSGANVLTF.

The rearrangement links TRBV4-1 to TRBJ1-4; D is unclear. CDR1 is MGHRA and CDR2 is YSYEKL in the germline V gene. The CDR3 length is 16 residues. V was trimmed by 1 base and J by 3 bases, leaving 12 bases between them. The CDR3 is CASSQAMGISNEKLFF. CDR3 bases: TGCGCCAGCAGCCAAGCGATGGGTATCTCTAATGAAAAACTGTTTTTT.